This record concerns one T cell receptor beta chain sequence. What it binds is unknown. The data belong to a study of T cell responses to AZD1222 COVID-19 vaccine. Findings of the study overall: The donor group comprised mostly white British people and more females; the analysis possibly underestimated clonal diversity. Vaccine-related CD4 TCRs covered spike, predominating at 160-218 and 743-854.

The J segment lost 3 bases and the V segment lost 7 bases, leaving 11 bases of the junction unmatched. This CDR3 spans 16 amino acids. CDR1 is SGHVS and CDR2 is FNYEAQ in the germline V gene. Method: immunoSEQ multiplex PCR; TCRdb's copy keeps in-frame clones and lacks some. The sample has under 70,000 clones, approximately 80% seen once. The sequence derives from an adult in good health. This sample comprised peripheral blood, obtained on day 0 of AZD1222 vaccination. The chain combines TRBV7-6 with TRBJ2-5; 10 positions agree with TRBD2. DNA for the CDR3: TGTGCCAGCATCCCAGGTGGGCTAGCGGGGGAAGAGACCCAGTACTTC. Its protein is CASIPGGLAGEETQYF.